This is a list of T cell receptor beta chains from one sample in a study of T cell responses to AZD1222 COVID-19 vaccine. TCRdb's table, derived via immunoSEQ multiplex PCR, lists solely in-frame clones and lacks some. The table has approximately 200,000 clones, almost 95% seen once. The starting material was peripheral blood, obtained on day 0 of AZD1222 vaccination. Receptors originate from an adult in good health. CDR3s include the opening cysteine and the closing phenylalanine or tryptophan. The order of the fields is V gene, J gene, CDR3 protein.

TRBV18	TRBJ1-1	CASSQILQGVGTEAFF
TRBV5-1	TRBJ2-1	CASSPAPSGRAGDEQFF
TRBV30	TRBJ2-7	CAWSGTARSSYEQYF
TRBV7-6	TRBJ1-5	CASSLGQTNQPQHF
TRBV7-2	TRBJ1-2	CASSPAGVGYTF
TRBV4-1	TRBJ1-2	CASSGRDREGDYGYTF
TRBV5-1	TRBJ1-5	CASRAGPGQPQHF
TRBV29-1	TRBJ2-7	CSVERTGYEQYF
TRBV5-1	TRBJ2-2	CASSLIVDDSSGELFF
TRBV19	TRBJ1-2	CASTGTGNGYTF
TRBV28	TRBJ2-6	CASSLGGANVLTF
TRBV24-1	TRBJ2-2	CATSDAEREIPGELFF
TRBV10-3	TRBJ2-7	CAIRQTSGRAYEQYF
TRBV30	TRBJ1-4	CAWGRTVNEKLFF
TRBV24-1	TRBJ1-3	CATSDNREGNTIYF
TRBV5-5	TRBJ2-5	CASSSRGETQYF
TRBV6-2/TRBV6-3	TRBJ1-5	CASSSFLEIATNQPQHF
TRBV7-9	TRBJ1-5	CASSLGTGPNQPQHF
TRBV6-5	TRBJ1-1	CASSYLDLGGGEAFF
TRBV4-3	TRBJ2-3	CASSPSTGSTDTQYF
TRBV5-1	TRBJ2-2	CASSPGLIPANTGELFF
TRBV4-1	TRBJ2-7	CASSQGGREQYF
TRBV3-1/TRBV3-2	TRBJ2-1	CASSHVGVDEQFF
TRBV11-3	TRBJ2-3	CASSLNVGGVSDTQYF
TRBV5-5	TRBJ2-7	CASSPIDTRSSYEQYF
TRBV7-9	TRBJ2-2	CASSLVPGELFF
TRBV7-3	TRBJ1-1	CASSSYLNTGAQTLLNTEAFF
TRBV9	TRBJ2-1	CASRAFGPQEINEQFF
TRBV28	TRBJ2-3	CASSLGTSGRAFTDTQYF
TRBV28	TRBJ1-5	CASSPGFGGQNQPQHF
TRBV6-1	TRBJ1-4	CASSYTGGEKLFF
TRBV7-2	TRBJ2-1	CASRGQGLPQNEQFF
TRBV4-1	TRBJ1-5	CASSSGVGGNQPQHF
TRBV3-1/TRBV3-2	TRBJ1-1	CASSPQPDTEAFF
TRBV6-5	TRBJ2-1	CASSHGRLAYDEQFF
TRBV6-6	TRBJ1-5	CASSYWGRSNQPQHF
TRBV9	TRBJ1-1	CASSPPQGKTEAFF
TRBV10-3	TRBJ1-2	CAISESNSYGYTF
TRBV7-9	TRBJ2-3	CASSSGLAGEPSTDTQYF